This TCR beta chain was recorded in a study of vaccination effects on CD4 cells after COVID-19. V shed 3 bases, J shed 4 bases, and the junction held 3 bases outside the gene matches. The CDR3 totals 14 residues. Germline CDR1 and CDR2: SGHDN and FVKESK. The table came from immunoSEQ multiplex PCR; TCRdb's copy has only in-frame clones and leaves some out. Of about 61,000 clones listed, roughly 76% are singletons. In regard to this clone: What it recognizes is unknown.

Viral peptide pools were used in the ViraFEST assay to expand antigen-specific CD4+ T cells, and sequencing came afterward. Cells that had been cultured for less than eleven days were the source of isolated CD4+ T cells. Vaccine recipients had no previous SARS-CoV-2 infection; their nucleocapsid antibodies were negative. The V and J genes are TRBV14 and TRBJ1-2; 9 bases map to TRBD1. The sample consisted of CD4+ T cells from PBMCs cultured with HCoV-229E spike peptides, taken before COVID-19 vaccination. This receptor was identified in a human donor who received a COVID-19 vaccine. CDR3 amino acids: CASSQQGQGYGYTF. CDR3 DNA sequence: TGTGCCAGCAGCCAGCAGGGACAGGGCTATGGCTACACCTTC.